This entry lists 23 T cell receptor beta chains sequenced from one sample in a study of cytomegalovirus exposure and HLA in healthy donors. Method: immunoSEQ multiplex PCR; TCRdb's copy keeps in-frame clones and lacks some. The table shows around 400,000 clones, with approximately 90% occurring only once. Sequenced sample: PBMCs. The receptors were sampled from a woman younger than 30 in good health and CMV-seronegative.

The chain is built from TRBV5-4 and TRBJ2-5; TRBD1 aligns across 9 bases. The length of the CDR3 is 16 residues. Germline-derived CDR1 and CDR2 are SGHNT and YYREEE (reference sequence). J was trimmed by 5 bases and V by 2 bases; bases with no gene match: 10. The CDR3, as DNA: TGTGCCAGCAGCTTCGCAAGCTCCGGGACAGGGGAGACCCAGTACTTC. This sequence encodes CASSFASSGTGETQYF.

The V and J genes are TRBV6-4 and TRBJ1-1; 11 bases map to TRBD1. The CDR3 length is 15 residues. Germline CDR1 MRHNA, CDR2 SNTAGT. The V gene end was trimmed by 7 bases and the J gene end by 4 bases; junction bases not matched to a gene: 8. This CDR3 is CASKRDRGISTEAFF. The CDR3 coding sequence is TGTGCCAGCAAGCGGGACAGGGGGATTTCCACTGAAGCTTTCTTT.

The genes are TRBV25-1 and TRBJ2-1, with 8 bases fitting TRBD1. The germline V gene has CDR1 MGHDK and CDR2 SYGVNS. Losses at the gene ends were 8 bases for V and 10 bases for J; bases not matched to a gene: 19. The CDR3 contains 16 residues. CDR3 loop: CASFPTADRGIREQFF. The CDR3 DNA reads TGTGCCAGCTTCCCCACCGCCGACAGGGGAATTCGGGAGCAGTTCTTC.

This chain uses TRBV7-9 with TRBJ1-2; TRBD1 matches 7 bases. The CDR3 has 13 residues. The V gene's germline CDR1 is SEHNR and CDR2 FQNEAQ (reference sequence). V lost 3 bases, J lost 8 bases, and 6 bases stayed unmatched. The CDR3 loop reads CASSFFTGDGYTF. In DNA form, the CDR3 reads TGTGCCAGCAGCTTCTTCACAGGGGACGGCTACACCTTC.

V is TRBV6-5 and J is TRBJ1-4; a weak D match, TRBD1 (6 bases). The CDR3 spans 14 residues. Germline V gene sequence: CDR1 MNHEY, CDR2 SVGAGI. Trimming shortened V by 4 bases and J by 8 bases, and 14 bases separated the two germline ends. The CDR3: CASSSPNREEKLFF. The CDR3 coding sequence is TGTGCCAGCAGTTCTCCCAACAGGGAAGAAAAACTGTTTTTT.

The chain carries TRBV2 and TRBJ1-3; possibly TRBD1 for D (6 bases). The germline CDR1 and CDR2 sequences are SNHLY and FYNNEI. Trimming pared 3 bases from V and 4 bases from J, leaving 22 bases between. The CDR3 extends over 18 amino acids. The CDR3 spells CASSDASGGGEDGNTIYF. The CDR3 DNA follows: TGTGCCAGCAGTGATGCTTCCGGGGGGGGCGAAGACGGAAACACCATATATTTT.

The chain combines TRBV28 with TRBJ2-3; D gene unclear. The length of the CDR3 is 12 residues. Trimming took off 5 bases at V and 6 bases at J, with 9 bases between the two ends. In germline, CDR1 is MDHEN, CDR2 SYDVKM. CDR3 DNA: TGTGCCAGCAGTCCGCGCTCGGATACGCAGTATTTT. Translation gives CASSPRSDTQYF.

V gene TRBV4-2 combines with J gene TRBJ2-5; D is possibly TRBD2 (5 bases). Germline CDR1 LGHNA, CDR2 YNFKEQ. Between the trimmed V and J ends, which lost 0 bases and 3 bases, there was a span of 11 bases. The CDR3 has 15 residues. CDR3: CASSQDSTREETQYF. For the CDR3, the DNA is TGTGCCAGCAGCCAAGATAGTACTAGAGAAGAGACCCAGTACTTC.

The rearrangement uses TRBV7-2 and TRBJ2-7, with 8 bases lining up with TRBD2. This CDR3 has 15 amino acids. Trimming at V came to 4 bases and at J to 2 bases, leaving 7 bases not matched to a gene. Germline CDR1 is SGHTA and CDR2 is FQGNSA. Here the CDR3 reads CASSSWAGGTYEQYF. CDR3 DNA: TGTGCCAGCAGCTCGTGGGCGGGGGGAACCTACGAGCAGTACTTC.

The gene calls are TRBV11-3 and TRBJ2-2; TRBD1 is a possible D gene (6 bases). Trimming removed 5 bases at V and 0 bases at J, with 7 bases between. From germline, CDR1 is SGHNT and CDR2 YENEEA. CDR3 length: 14 residues. The CDR3, as DNA: TGTGCCAGCAGCGGGACATCGAACACCGGGGAGCTGTTTTTT. It translates to CASSGTSNTGELFF.

The rearrangement uses TRBV11-2 and TRBJ1-2, with unresolved D. Germline-derived CDR1 and CDR2 are SGHAT and FQNNGV. The CDR3 sequence is 13 residues long. V lost 8 bases to trimming and J lost 4 bases, with 14 bases between them. The CDR3 DNA reads as TGTGCCAGCGCGGGAGGGAGGAGCTATGGCTACACCTTC. It is translated as CASAGGRSYGYTF.

V and J are TRBV5-1 and TRBJ2-3; possible D gene TRBD2, 6 bases. CDR1 and CDR2 (germline): SGHRS, YFSETQ. Trimming took 7 bases from V and 2 from J, leaving 14 bases between them. This CDR3 region has 14 residues. DNA of the CDR3: TGCGCCAGCCGCAGGGAGGATTACACAGATACGCAGTATTTT. Protein sequence: CASRREDYTDTQYF.

This chain joins TRBV10-3 and TRBJ2-7, with a possible D match to TRBD1 (6 bases). The CDR3 is 19 amino acids. The V gene lost 6 bases and the J gene lost 0 bases, with 27 bases spanning the gap. Germline-derived CDR1 and CDR2 are ENHRY and SYGVKD. CDR3 region: CAISIKTGSPPLYSYEQYF. The CDR3 coding sequence is TGTGCCATCAGCATTAAAACAGGGAGTCCTCCTTTGTACTCCTACGAGCAGTACTTC.

The V call is TRBV6-5, the J call TRBJ2-7; TRBD1 agrees at 7 bases. The germline CDR1 and CDR2 sequences are MNHEY and SVGAGI. With 6 bases clipped from V and 2 bases from J, the junction kept 4 bases outside the gene matches. CDR3 size: 13 residues. The CDR3 is CASRGQIAYEQYF. The CDR3 DNA reads TGTGCCAGCAGGGGACAGATAGCCTACGAGCAGTACTTC.

V and J are TRBV11-2 and TRBJ2-7; D uncertain. The V end lost 3 bases, the J end lost 5 bases, and 5 bases lay between the germline ends. Germline lookup yields CDR1 SGHAT and CDR2 FQNNGV. CDR3 length: 11 amino acids. CDR3 loop: CASSFSDEQYF. The CDR3 nucleotides read TGTGCCAGCAGCTTTTCGGACGAGCAGTACTTC.

V usage is TRBV27 and J usage is TRBJ2-7, with TRBD2 as a possible D gene (6 bases). Germline V lookup: CDR1 MNHEY, CDR2 SMNVEV (reference sequence). The CDR3 runs to 13 residues. The ends were cut back, 6 bases at V and 2 bases at J, with 11 bases in the middle. The CDR3 coding sequence is TGTGCCAGCAGGGGCGGGGTGGCCTACGAGCAGTACTTC. Translating gives CASRGGVAYEQYF.

CDR3 DNA: TGTGCCAGTAGTCCCCGGACAGGGGACGGGCAGCCCCAGCATTTT. Translation: CASSPRTGDGQPQHF. The chain links TRBV19 to TRBJ1-5; TRBD1 agrees at 9 bases. Germline trimming cut 5 bases from V and 7 bases from J; bases unmatched to any gene: 9. In germline, CDR1 is LNHDA, CDR2 SQIVND (reference sequence). The CDR3 runs to 15 residues.

The J gene is TRBJ2-7, the V gene TRBV21-1; the D call in the table, TRBD1, was not verified against the DNA. TRBV21-1 is labeled a pseudogene. This CDR3 comprises 13 residues. CDR3 nucleotides: TGTGCCAGCAGCAAAGGGCCAGACTACGAGCAGTACTTC. This translates into CASSKGPDYEQYF.

V gene TRBV21-1 combines with J gene TRBJ2-7; TRBD1, the table's D call, lacks a check against the DNA. TRBV21-1 is a pseudogene locus. The CDR3 has 14 amino acids. CDR3 residues: CASSELTRSYEQYF. The CDR3 nucleotides read TGTGCCAGCAGCGAGTTGACACGCTCCTACGAGCAGTACTTC.

This sequence joins TRBV6-1 and TRBJ1-1, with 8 bases lining up with TRBD1. Losses at the gene ends were 4 bases for V and 4 bases for J; bases not matched to a gene: 8. In germline, CDR1 is MNHNS, CDR2 SASEGT. This CDR3 contains 15 residues. CDR3 region: CASSAWTGYGTEAFF. Written as DNA, the CDR3 is TGTGCCAGCAGTGCCTGGACAGGGTACGGCACTGAAGCTTTCTTT.

V gene TRBV27 combines with J gene TRBJ2-7; 13 nucleotides align to TRBD2. This CDR3 contains 15 residues. Germline values: CDR1 MNHEY, CDR2 SMNVEV (reference sequence). V was pared by 6 bases and J by 2 bases, with 4 bases of the junction left unmatched. As DNA, the CDR3 is TGTGCCAGCAGCCAGACTAGCGGGGGGCCCTACGAGCAGTACTTC. Its translation is CASSQTSGGPYEQYF.

This chain uses TRBV25-1 with TRBJ1-1, with D unclear. The germline V and J ends were trimmed by 6 bases and 4 bases, with 9 bases remaining between them. Germline V lookup: CDR1 MGHDK, CDR2 SYGVNS. The CDR3 is 12 residues long. Written as DNA, the CDR3 is TGTGCCAGCAGAGCGGGAAGCACTGAAGCTTTCTTT. Translation: CASRAGSTEAFF.

CDR3 sequence reads: CSVDLGTGVSEQFF. As DNA, the CDR3 is TGCAGCGTTGACCTCGGGACAGGGGTCAGTGAGCAGTTCTTC. This chain connects TRBV29-1 to TRBJ2-1; 10 bases map to TRBD1. CDR3 size: 14 residues. J was trimmed by 9 bases and V by 3 bases; bases with no gene match: 8. CDR1 is SQVTM, CDR2 ANQGSEA, per germline.